What follows are 8 T cell receptor beta chains derived from one specimen sequenced in a study of long-term antiretroviral therapy in people with HIV. The assay used was immunoSEQ (version v3.0), run at survey level. Using immunoSEQ multiplex PCR, the repertoire was profiled, and TCRdb retains in-frame clones only, with some absent. The table shows about 20,000 clones, with approximately 80% occurring only once. The specimen was unsorted PBMCs, collected 0.2 years after starting antiretroviral therapy. Receptors originate from a woman aged 40-49 years with HIV.

The V and J genes are TRBV4-2 and TRBJ2-1; 8 bases match TRBD2. With V trimmed by 4 bases and J by 11 bases, 7 bases remained unmatched. Per germline, CDR1 LGHNA and CDR2 YNFKEQ. The CDR3 length is 13 residues. CDR3: CASSPALAAQQFF. The CDR3 DNA sequence: TGTGCCAGCAGCCCCGCACTAGCGGCCCAGCAGTTCTTC.

This chain uses TRBV7-8 with TRBJ2-1; 9 bases match TRBD2. The V segment lost 5 bases and the J segment 0 bases; nucleotides outside the gene matches: 11. There are 18 residues in the CDR3. Germline CDR1 and CDR2: SGHVS and FQNEAQ. This CDR3 reads CASSIRSSGKSSYNEQFF. The CDR3 nucleotides read TGTGCCAGCAGCATTAGATCTAGCGGGAAAAGCTCCTACAATGAGCAGTTCTTC.

The V gene is TRBV7-9, the J gene TRBJ1-2; D is perhaps TRBD1 (5 bases). The CDR3 is made up of 15 amino acids. CDR1 is SEHNR, CDR2 FQNEAQ, per germline (reference sequence). V lost 2 bases to trimming and J lost 3 bases, with 13 bases between them. CDR3 loop: CASSLTLGGDYGYTF. The CDR3 bases are TGTGCCAGCAGCTTAACCCTCGGAGGGGACTATGGCTACACCTTC.

The gene calls are TRBV2 and TRBJ1-1; 8 positions match TRBD1. V shed 9 bases and J 4 bases; nucleotides not matched to a gene: 7. Germline CDR1 reads SNHLY; CDR2 reads FYNNEI. The CDR3 is 13 amino acids. CDR3: CASRGQGGTEAFF. CDR3 DNA sequence: TGTGCCAGTAGAGGACAGGGAGGCACTGAAGCTTTCTTT.

The gene calls are TRBV25-1 and TRBJ2-3; D is perhaps TRBD2 (5 bases). Germline loops: CDR1 MGHDK, CDR2 SYGVNS. This CDR3 region has 16 residues. The CDR3, as DNA: TGTGCTTCGCATCCTAATACTAGAAGGTCCACAGATACGCAGTATTTT. This gives the protein CASHPNTRRSTDTQYF.

The chain uses TRBV5-1 and TRBJ1-1, with D perhaps TRBD1 (5 bases). The CDR3 totals 13 residues. The germline V gene has CDR1 SGHRS and CDR2 YFSETQ. V was pared by 3 bases and J by 10 bases, with 16 bases between. The CDR3 coding sequence is TGCGCCAGCAGCTCTTTACCGCGGGGGGGAGCTTTCTTT. This translates into CASSSLPRGGAFF.

This clone is a singleton in its sample. The chain links TRBV30 to TRBJ2-3; D tentatively fits TRBD1 or TRBD2 (6 bases each). Per germline, CDR1 GTSNPN and CDR2 SVGIG (reference sequence). Trimming stripped 4 bases from V and 2 bases from J, with 31 bases between. The CDR3 runs to 20 residues. The CDR3 nucleotides read TGTGCCTGGACCGGGACCGTCCCTGGGAGGACAGTAGAAGTCACAGATACGCAGTATTTT. This codes for CAWTGTVPGRTVEVTDTQYF.

The CDR3 DNA reads as TGTGCCAGCAGTTTTCCCCGGGGACGAGACACCGGGGAGCTGTTTTTT. It encodes CASSFPRGRDTGELFF. This rearrangement joins TRBV27 to TRBJ2-2; D is perhaps TRBD1 or TRBD2 (5 bases each). Germline V CDR1 and CDR2: MNHEY, SMNVEV (reference sequence). The CDR3 has 16 residues. Trimming left V 3 bases short and J 3 bases short, with 14 bases between.